A single sample gave rise to the 14 T cell receptor beta chains below, sequenced in a study of glioma-infiltrating T cells. TCR alpha and beta CDR3 regions were amplified from RNA using iRepertoire nested multiplex PCR. From the multiplex PCR reads, TCRdb called clonotypes with MiXCR, one entry per CDR3 protein. The table shows about 140,000 distinct CDR3 sequences, with 35% to 50% occurring only once. Material for sequencing was glioma tissue, nonneoplastic brain tissue, or PBMCs (not recorded which). These TCRs come from a human donor with low-grade glioma or glioblastoma, undergoing nonglioma brain surgery, or in good health (not recorded which).

This clonotype has ten or more counts. One junction end does not reproduce the germline sequence, and a read error may be involved. V is TRBV7-9 and J is TRBJ2-7; possibly TRBD1 or TRBD2 for D (5 bases each). The CDR3 is 13 amino acids. Germline loops: CDR1 SEHNR, CDR2 FQNEAQ (reference sequence). The CDR3 DNA sequence: TGTGCCAGCAGTTTAGAGGGGCCCTACGAGCAGTACTTC. This gives the protein CASSLEGPYEQYF.

The rearrangement uses TRBV24-1 and TRBJ2-1; D is unclear. Germline-derived CDR1 and CDR2 are KGHDR and SFDVKD. V was cut by 1 base and J by 7 bases, with 1 base left in between. The CDR3 sequence is 11 residues long. The CDR3 here is CATSDFNEQFF. The CDR3 DNA is TGTGCCACCAGTGATTTTAATGAGCAGTTCTTC.

The chain links TRBV6-9 to TRBJ2-3, with 9 bases lining up with TRBD1. The V gene's germline CDR1 is MNHGY and CDR2 SVAAGI. The CDR3 runs 15 residues. The V segment lost 2 bases and the J segment 5 bases; nucleotides outside the gene matches: 5. The CDR3 loop reads CASSYRTGVRDTQYF. For the CDR3, the DNA is TGTGCCAGCAGTTATCGGACAGGGGTTAGAGATACGCAGTATTTT.

This clonotype was seen a handful of times. The chain carries TRBV15 and TRBJ1-1; 7 positions agree with TRBD1. There are 15 residues in the CDR3. Germline lookup yields CDR1 LNHNV and CDR2 YYDKDF (reference sequence). Trimming cost V 1 base and J 3 bases; bases outside gene matches: 5. The chain's CDR3 is CATSRVTGVYTEAFF. DNA for the CDR3: TGTGCCACCAGCAGAGTTACAGGGGTATACACTGAAGCTTTCTTT.

The rearrangement joins TRBV12-3 or TRBV12-4 to TRBJ1-1; the D gene is possibly TRBD1 (6 bases). The germline V and J ends were trimmed by 7 bases and 5 bases, with 11 bases remaining between them. The CDR3 is made up of 12 amino acids. DNA for the CDR3: TGTGCCAGCACCACAGGGTGGACTGAAGCTTTCTTT. This encodes CASTTGWTEAFF.

The V call is TRBV6-2 or TRBV6-3, the J call TRBJ1-2, with TRBD1 matching 10 bases. V lost 5 bases and J lost 8; bases outside the gene matches: 5. The CDR3 sequence is 13 residues long. CDR1 and CDR2 from the germline V gene are MNHEY and SVGEGT. The DNA for the CDR3 is TGTGCCAGCAGTACGGGACAGGGGAACGGCTACACCTTC. Amino acids: CASSTGQGNGYTF.

This clonotype was counted a few times. The chain recombines TRBV6-1 with TRBJ2-1, with D maybe TRBD1 (7 bases). Per germline, CDR1 MNHNS and CDR2 SASEGT. The V gene lost 5 bases and the J gene lost 10 bases, with 18 bases spanning the gap. This CDR3 comprises 14 residues. The CDR3: CASSYTTGTGEQFF. The CDR3 bases are TGTGCCAGCAGTTATACGACAGGGACTGGGGAGCAGTTCTTC.

This chain connects TRBV10-3 to TRBJ1-1, with TRBD1 matching over 8 bases. The CDR3 sequence is 14 residues long. Germline V gene lookup returns CDR1 ENHRY and CDR2 SYGVKD. The ends lost 3 bases at V and 4 bases at J; junction bases unmatched: 4. CDR3 amino acids: CAISENQGATEAFF. The CDR3, as DNA: TGTGCCATCAGTGAAAACCAGGGGGCCACTGAAGCTTTCTTT.

There are a few counts of this clonotype. The rearrangement uses TRBV6-1 and TRBJ2-3, with 10 nucleotides matching TRBD2. The CDR3 is 15 residues long. Per germline, CDR1 MNHNS and CDR2 SASEGT. V shed 7 bases, J shed 4 bases, and the junction held 8 bases outside the gene matches. Here the CDR3 DNA reads TGTGCCAGCAAACAAGCGGGAGGGGGGGCAGATACGCAGTATTTT. The encoded protein is CASKQAGGGADTQYF.

There are a few counts of this clonotype. V is TRBV3-1 and J is TRBJ2-7; D might be TRBD1 or TRBD2, each matching 5 bases. The germline V and J ends were trimmed by 10 bases and 2 bases, with 21 bases remaining between them. The CDR3 loop spans 15 amino acids. Germline V gene sequence: CDR1 LGHDT, CDR2 YNNKEL (reference sequence). Here the CDR3 reads CATIRYWGCPYEQYF. The CDR3 DNA follows: TGTGCCACCATTCGGTATTGGGGGTGTCCCTACGAGCAGTACTTC.

The chain links TRBV6-1 to TRBJ1-1, with D unresolved. Germline assignment: CDR1 MNHNS and CDR2 SASEGT. The CDR3 runs to 13 residues. V gave up 7 bases and J gave up 1 base, with 10 bases separating them. The CDR3 protein is CASNQRRNTEAFF. The DNA of the CDR3 is TGTGCCAGCAATCAGAGGAGGAACACTGAAGCTTTCTTT.

The rearrangement links TRBV19 to TRBJ2-5, with 10 positions matching TRBD2. This CDR3 is 15 amino acids long. The V segment lost 9 bases and the J segment 2 bases; nucleotides outside the gene matches: 9. Per the germline V gene, CDR1 is LNHDA and CDR2 is SQIVND (reference sequence). CDR3 in amino acids: CASPQLAGYQETQYF. Here the CDR3 DNA reads TGTGCCAGCCCCCAACTAGCGGGGTATCAAGAGACCCAGTACTTC.

This clonotype has more than one count but fewer than ten. The V gene is TRBV7-2, the J gene TRBJ2-1; TRBD2 matches 8 bases. The CDR3 is 16 amino acids. Germline-derived CDR1 and CDR2 are SGHTA and FQGNSA. With V trimmed by 4 bases and J by 4 bases, 9 bases remained unmatched. CDR3 amino acids: CASSSGRGLAYNEQFF. CDR3 nucleotide sequence: TGTGCCAGCAGCTCCGGCCGCGGACTAGCTTACAATGAGCAGTTCTTC.

A note on this clonotype: A junction boundary mismatches the germline segment, possibly from a read error. The chain recombines TRBV20-1 with TRBJ2-5; TRBD1 might be the D (6 bases). Germline CDR1 is DFQATT and CDR2 is SNEGSKA (reference sequence). This CDR3 has 15 residues. CDR3 sequence reads: CSAEPFRDTKEAQYF. The CDR3 DNA reads as TGCAGTGCAGAACCATTCCGGGACACTAAAGAGGCCCAGTACTTC.